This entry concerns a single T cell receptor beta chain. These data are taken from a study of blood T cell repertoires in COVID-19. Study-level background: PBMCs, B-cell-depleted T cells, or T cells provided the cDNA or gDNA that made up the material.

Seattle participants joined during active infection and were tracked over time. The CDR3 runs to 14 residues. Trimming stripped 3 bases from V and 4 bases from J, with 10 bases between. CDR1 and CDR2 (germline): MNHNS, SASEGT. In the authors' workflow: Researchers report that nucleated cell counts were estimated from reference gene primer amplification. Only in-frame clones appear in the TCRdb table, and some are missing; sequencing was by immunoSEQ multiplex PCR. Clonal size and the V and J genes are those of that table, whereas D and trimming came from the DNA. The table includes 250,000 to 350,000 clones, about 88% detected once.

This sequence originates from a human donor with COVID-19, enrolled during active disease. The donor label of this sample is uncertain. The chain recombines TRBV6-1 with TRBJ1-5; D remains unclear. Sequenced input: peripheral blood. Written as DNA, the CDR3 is TGTGCCAGCAGTGAGTTTGGAGGGAATCAGCCCCAGCATTTT. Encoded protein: CASSEFGGNQPQHF.